The TCR beta chain described here comes from a study of blood T cell repertoires in COVID-19. Study as a whole: The United States, Italy and Spain were the sources of the acute and convalescent COVID-19 samples.

Germline-derived CDR1 and CDR2 are SNHLY and FYNNEI. The CDR3 spans 15 residues. V was pared by 7 bases and J by 0 bases, with 15 bases between. Generated by immunoSEQ multiplex PCR, the TCRdb table keeps only in-frame clones and is missing some. The sample shows hundreds of thousands of clones, 87% of them seen only once. The chain couples TRBV2 to TRBJ1-1; D is unclear. Sequenced input: peripheral blood. The receptor was isolated from a young man with active or convalescent COVID-19. This CDR3 reads CASNPYSRMNTEAFF. The CDR3 DNA reads as TGTGCCAGCAATCCCTACAGCAGGATGAACACTGAAGCTTTCTTT.